This is a list of T cell receptor beta chains from one sample in a study of CD8 T cells in ankylosing spondylitis. A single record per CDR3 protein comes from TCRdb applying MiXCR to the 5' RACE reads. The data hold approximately 540,000 distinct CDR3 sequences, with about an eighth observed a single time. The sequencing sample was made of blood, either unsorted or a sorted T cell fraction (not recorded which). The receptors shown here come from a male donor with ankylosing spondylitis. The CDR3 runs from the conserved cysteine through the conserved F or W.

TRBV6-5 CASSYSAGGYTPYGYTF
TRBV5-1 CASCWGTGNTEAFF
TRBV3-1 CASSQVRTSGSLDEQFF
TRBV20-1 CSASFYFYNEQFF
TRBV5-1 CASSNSGTGNTGELFF
TRBV2 CASSEWGRGDFEQYF
TRBV6-5 CASSWDPNQPQHF
TRBV7-9 CASSLASSSGEQFF
TRBV12-3/TRBV12-4 CASRDDRAGANVLTF
TRBV11-2 CASGTSLAKNIQYF
TRBV5-5 CASSPRTGGSYGYTF
TRBV24-1 CATSSTGGGPVQETQYF
TRBV3-1 CASSQSGSSHEQYF
TRBV28 CASSTDRDVLSNQPQHF
TRBV7-9 CASTRLGVDTQYF
TRBV29-1 CSVGTRLATGELFF
TRBV11-2 CASSLGPGVGAFF
TRBV5-4 CASRAGVNSNEQFF
TRBV29-1 CSVAPLHTNTEAFF
TRBV5-6 CASNLGVPRTGELFF
TRBV5-1 CASSLAPIGGVAYNEQFF
TRBV29-1 CSVAARSAREQYF
TRBV7-2 CASSFGLGWEQFF
TRBV19 CASSIEGGTEAFF
TRBV12-3/TRBV12-4 CASSFGLADNEQFF